This TCR beta chain was documented in a study of cytomegalovirus exposure and HLA in healthy donors. General study points: Researchers reported in a later analysis that common viral pathogens appeared linked to several top clusters. Previous analysis showed most TCR beta V segments were productive about 87% or about 30% of the time. An observed cluster of highly shared sequence variants was recorded as a likely sequencing artifact. The investigators catalogued 150 to 200 TCR beta chains as cytomegalovirus-associated.

With regard to this clone: Its target is not known.

PCR amplification relied on 60 Vbeta primers (plus 13 Jbeta primers). Profiling relied on immunoSEQ multiplex PCR, and the TCRdb table lists in-frame clones only, not all of them. In the table there are 55,000 to 80,000 clones, roughly 80% of which are singletons. The J segment lost 7 bases and the V segment lost 5 bases, leaving 4 bases of the junction unmatched. CDR1 LNHDA and CDR2 SQIVND come from the germline V gene (reference sequence). There are 14 residues in the CDR3. The V call is TRBV19, the J call TRBJ1-4; 10 positions agree with TRBD1. The specimen was PBMCs. The source of this sequence is a woman aged 25 to 39 in good health and CMV-seronegative. This chain's CDR3 is CASSWDRGSEKLFF. The CDR3 DNA follows: TGTGCCAGTAGTTGGGACAGGGGAAGTGAAAAACTGTTTTTT.